This T cell receptor beta chain was captured by sequencing in a study of cytotoxic CD8 clonotypes in ibrutinib-treated CLL. The planned depth of sequencing spanned 1 in 200,000 to 1 in 1 million T cells. Sequencing used immunoSEQ multiplex PCR; TCRdb keeps in-frame clones, though not all of them. This table holds about 160,000 clones, around 84% found once. V gave up 6 bases and J gave up 1 base, with 13 bases separating them. CDR1 is MNHEY and CDR2 is SMNVEV in the germline V gene (reference sequence). The CDR3 is 14 residues long. The chain uses TRBV27 and TRBJ2-7; possibly TRBD1 for D (6 bases). The sequence came from a human donor with chronic lymphocytic leukemia. This specimen was PBMCs, taken after 12 months of ibrutinib treatment. The DNA for the CDR3 is TGTGCCAGCAGAGTTGGGGGCCGTTCCTACGAGCAGTACTTC. Translated, it gives CASRVGGRSYEQYF.